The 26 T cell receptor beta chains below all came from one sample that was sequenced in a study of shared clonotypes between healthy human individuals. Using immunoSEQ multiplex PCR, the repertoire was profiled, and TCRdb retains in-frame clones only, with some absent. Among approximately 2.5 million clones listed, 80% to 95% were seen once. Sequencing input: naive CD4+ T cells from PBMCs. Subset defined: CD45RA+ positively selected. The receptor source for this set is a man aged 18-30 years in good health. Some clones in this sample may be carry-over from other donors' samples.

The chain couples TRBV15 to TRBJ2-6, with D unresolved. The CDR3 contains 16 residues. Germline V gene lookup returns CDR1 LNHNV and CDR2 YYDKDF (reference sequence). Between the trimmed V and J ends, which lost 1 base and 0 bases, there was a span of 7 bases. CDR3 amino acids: CATSRVRDSGANVLTF. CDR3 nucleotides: TGTGCCACCAGCAGAGTTAGGGACTCTGGGGCCAACGTCCTGACTTTC.

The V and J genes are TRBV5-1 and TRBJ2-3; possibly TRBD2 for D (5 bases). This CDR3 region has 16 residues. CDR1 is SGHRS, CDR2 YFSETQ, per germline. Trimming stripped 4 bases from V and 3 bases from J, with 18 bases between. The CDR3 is CASSIQLGGSTDTQYF. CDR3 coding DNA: TGCGCCAGCAGCATCCAGCTTGGAGGATCAACAGATACGCAGTATTTT. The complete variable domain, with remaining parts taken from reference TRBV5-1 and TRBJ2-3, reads KAGVTQTPRYLIKTRGQQVTLSCSPISGHRSVSWYQQTPGQGLQFLFEYFSETQRNKGNFPGRFSGRQFSNSRSEMNVSTLELGDSALYLCASSIQLGGSTDTQYFGPGTRLTVL.

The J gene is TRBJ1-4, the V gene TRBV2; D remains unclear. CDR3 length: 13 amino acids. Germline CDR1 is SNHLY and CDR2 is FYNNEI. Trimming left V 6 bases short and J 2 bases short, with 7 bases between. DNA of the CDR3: TGTGCCAGCAGGTGGCAGACTAATGAAAAACTGTTTTTT. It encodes CASRWQTNEKLFF.

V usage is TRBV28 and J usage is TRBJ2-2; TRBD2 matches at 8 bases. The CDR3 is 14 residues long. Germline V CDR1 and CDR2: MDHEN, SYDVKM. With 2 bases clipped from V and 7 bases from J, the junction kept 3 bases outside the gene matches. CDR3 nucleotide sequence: TGTGCCAGCAGTTTACGGGGGGGAGGCGGGGAGCTGTTTTTT. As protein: CASSLRGGGGELFF.

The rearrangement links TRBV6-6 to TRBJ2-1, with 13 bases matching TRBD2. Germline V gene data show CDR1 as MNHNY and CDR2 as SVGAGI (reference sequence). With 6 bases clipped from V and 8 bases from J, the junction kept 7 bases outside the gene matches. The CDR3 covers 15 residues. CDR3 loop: CASRETSGRGHEQFF. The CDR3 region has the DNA TGTGCCAGCAGGGAAACTAGCGGGAGGGGACATGAGCAGTTCTTC.

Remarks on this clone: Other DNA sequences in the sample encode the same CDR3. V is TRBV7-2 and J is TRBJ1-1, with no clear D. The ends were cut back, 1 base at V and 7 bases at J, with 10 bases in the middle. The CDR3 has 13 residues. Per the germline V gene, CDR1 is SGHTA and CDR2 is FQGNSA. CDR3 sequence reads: CASSLGGFSEAFF. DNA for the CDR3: TGTGCCAGCAGCTTAGGGGGATTTAGTGAAGCTTTCTTT.

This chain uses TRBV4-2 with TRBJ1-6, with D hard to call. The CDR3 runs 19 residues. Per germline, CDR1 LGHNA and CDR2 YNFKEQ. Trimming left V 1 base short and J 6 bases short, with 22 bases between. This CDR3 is CASSQGPGSAERTNSPLHF. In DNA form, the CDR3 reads TGTGCCAGCAGCCAAGGGCCTGGGTCAGCGGAAAGGACTAATTCACCCCTCCACTTT.

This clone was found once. CDR3 residues: CASNMGAGETQYF. CDR3 DNA: TGCGCCAGCAACATGGGGGCGGGGGAGACCCAGTACTTC. This chain connects TRBV5-1 to TRBJ2-5, with D perhaps being TRBD1 or TRBD2 (6 bases each). The CDR3 loop spans 13 amino acids. Germline values: CDR1 SGHRS, CDR2 YFSETQ. The V end lost 6 bases, the J end lost 5 bases, and 14 bases lay between the germline ends.

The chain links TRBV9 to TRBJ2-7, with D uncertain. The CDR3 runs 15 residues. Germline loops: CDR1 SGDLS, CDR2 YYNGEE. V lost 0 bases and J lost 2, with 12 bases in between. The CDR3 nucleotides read TGTGCCAGCAGCGTAGGGGGTTTACCGGCCTACGAGCAGTACTTC. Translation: CASSVGGLPAYEQYF.

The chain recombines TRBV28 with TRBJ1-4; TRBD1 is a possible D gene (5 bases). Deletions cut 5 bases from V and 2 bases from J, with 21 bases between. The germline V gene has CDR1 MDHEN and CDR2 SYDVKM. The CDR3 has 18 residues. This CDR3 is CASSPIRDAQRTNEKLFF. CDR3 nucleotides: TGTGCCAGCAGTCCGATCCGGGACGCTCAACGGACTAATGAAAAACTGTTTTTT.

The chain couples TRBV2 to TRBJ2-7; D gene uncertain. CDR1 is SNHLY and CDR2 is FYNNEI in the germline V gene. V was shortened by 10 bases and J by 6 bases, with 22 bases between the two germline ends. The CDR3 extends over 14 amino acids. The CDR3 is CATSDIRPPSEQYF. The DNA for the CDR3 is TGTGCCACCTCCGACATCCGACCACCCTCCGAGCAGTACTTC.

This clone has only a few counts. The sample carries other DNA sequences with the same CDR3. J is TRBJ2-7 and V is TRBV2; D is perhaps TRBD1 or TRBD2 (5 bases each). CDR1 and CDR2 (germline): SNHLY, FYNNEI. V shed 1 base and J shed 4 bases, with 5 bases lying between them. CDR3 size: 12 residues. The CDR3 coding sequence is TGTGCCAGCAGTGAAGGGGGGTACGAGCAGTACTTC. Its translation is CASSEGGYEQYF.

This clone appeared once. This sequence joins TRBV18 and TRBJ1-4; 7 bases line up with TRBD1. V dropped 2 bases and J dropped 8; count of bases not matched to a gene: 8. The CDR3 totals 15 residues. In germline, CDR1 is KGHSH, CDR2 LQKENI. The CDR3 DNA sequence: TGTGCCAGCTCACCAATCGACAGGGCCGAGGAAAAACTGTTTTTT. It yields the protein CASSPIDRAEEKLFF.

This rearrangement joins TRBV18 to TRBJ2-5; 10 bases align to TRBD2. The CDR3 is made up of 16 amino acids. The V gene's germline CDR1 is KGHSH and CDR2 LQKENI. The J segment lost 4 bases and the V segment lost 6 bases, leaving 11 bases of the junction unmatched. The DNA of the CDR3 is TGTGCCAGCTCCCCCGGGCTAGCGGGAGTCGGAGAGACCCAGTACTTC. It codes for CASSPGLAGVGETQYF.

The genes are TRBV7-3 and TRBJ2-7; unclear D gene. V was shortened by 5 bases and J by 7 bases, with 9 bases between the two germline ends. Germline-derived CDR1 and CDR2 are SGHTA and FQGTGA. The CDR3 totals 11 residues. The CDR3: CASSPRWEQYF. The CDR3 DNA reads TGTGCCAGCAGCCCCCGTTGGGAGCAGTACTTC. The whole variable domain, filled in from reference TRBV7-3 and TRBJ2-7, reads GAGVSQTPSNKVTEKGKYVELRCDPISGHTALYWYRQSLGQGPEFLIYFQGTGAADDSGLPNDRFFAVRPEGSVSTLKIQRTERGDSAVYLCASSPRWEQYFGPGTRLTVT.

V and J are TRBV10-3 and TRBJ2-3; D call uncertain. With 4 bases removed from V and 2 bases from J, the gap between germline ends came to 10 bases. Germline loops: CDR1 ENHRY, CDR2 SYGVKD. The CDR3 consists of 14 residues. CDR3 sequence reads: CAISARADTDTQYF. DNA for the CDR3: TGTGCCATCAGTGCCCGAGCAGACACAGATACGCAGTATTTT.

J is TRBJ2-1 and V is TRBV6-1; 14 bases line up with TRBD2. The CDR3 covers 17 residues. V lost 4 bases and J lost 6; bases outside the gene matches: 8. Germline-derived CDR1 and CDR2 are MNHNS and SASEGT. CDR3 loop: CASSVRLAGGVRNEQFF. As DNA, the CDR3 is TGTGCCAGCAGTGTTCGACTAGCGGGAGGGGTCCGCAATGAGCAGTTCTTC.

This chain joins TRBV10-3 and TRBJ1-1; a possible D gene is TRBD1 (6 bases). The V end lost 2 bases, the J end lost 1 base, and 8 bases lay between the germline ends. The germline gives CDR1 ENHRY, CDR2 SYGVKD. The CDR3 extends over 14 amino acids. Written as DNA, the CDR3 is TGTGCCATCAGTGAGGGGGGCGGGAACACTGAAGCTTTCTTT. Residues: CAISEGGGNTEAFF.

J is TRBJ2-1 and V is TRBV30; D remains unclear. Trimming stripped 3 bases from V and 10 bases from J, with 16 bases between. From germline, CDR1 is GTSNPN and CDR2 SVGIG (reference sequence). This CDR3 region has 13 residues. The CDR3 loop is CAWRIELEAEQFF. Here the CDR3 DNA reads TGTGCCTGGAGGATCGAATTAGAGGCAGAGCAGTTCTTC.

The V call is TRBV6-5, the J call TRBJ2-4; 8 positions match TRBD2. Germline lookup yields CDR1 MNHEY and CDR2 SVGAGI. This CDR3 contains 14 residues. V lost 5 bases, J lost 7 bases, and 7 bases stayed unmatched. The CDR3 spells CASSPPGGVNIQYF. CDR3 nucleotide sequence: TGTGCCAGCAGTCCCCCGGGGGGGGTGAACATTCAGTACTTC.

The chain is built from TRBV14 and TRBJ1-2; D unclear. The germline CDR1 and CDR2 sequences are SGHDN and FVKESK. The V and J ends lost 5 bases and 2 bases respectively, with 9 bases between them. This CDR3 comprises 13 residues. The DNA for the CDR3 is TGTGCCAGCAGCTTGAGCAGCAACTATGGCTACACCTTC. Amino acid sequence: CASSLSSNYGYTF. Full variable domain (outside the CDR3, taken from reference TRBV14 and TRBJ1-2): EAGVTQFPSHSVIEKGQTVTLRCDPISGHDNLYWYRRVMGKEIKFLLHFVKESKQDESGMPNNRFLAERTGGTYSTLKVQPAELEDSGVYFCASSLSSNYGYTFGSGTRLTVV.

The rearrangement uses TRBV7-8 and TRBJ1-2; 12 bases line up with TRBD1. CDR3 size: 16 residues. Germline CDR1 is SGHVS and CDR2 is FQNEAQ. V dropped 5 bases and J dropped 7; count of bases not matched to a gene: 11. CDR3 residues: CASSKRPGQGAFGYTF. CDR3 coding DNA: TGTGCCAGCAGCAAACGGCCGGGACAGGGGGCGTTTGGCTACACCTTC.

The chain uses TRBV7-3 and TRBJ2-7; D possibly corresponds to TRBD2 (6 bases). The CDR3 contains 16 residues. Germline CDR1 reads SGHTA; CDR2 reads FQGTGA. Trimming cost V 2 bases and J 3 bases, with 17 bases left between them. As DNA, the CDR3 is TGTGCCAGCAGCTTAGAGGTGGACTACTTGCGCTACGAGCAGTACTTC. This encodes CASSLEVDYLRYEQYF.

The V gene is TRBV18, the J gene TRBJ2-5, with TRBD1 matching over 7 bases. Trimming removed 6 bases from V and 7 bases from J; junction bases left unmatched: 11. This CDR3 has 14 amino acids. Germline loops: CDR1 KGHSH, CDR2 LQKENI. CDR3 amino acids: CASSGTVPSATQYF. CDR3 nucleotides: TGTGCCAGCTCCGGGACAGTACCCTCGGCGACCCAGTACTTC. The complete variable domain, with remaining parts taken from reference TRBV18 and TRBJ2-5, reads NAGVMQNPRHLVRRRGQEARLRCSPMKGHSHVYWYRQLPEEGLKFMVYLQKENIIDESGMPKERFSAEFPKEGPSILRIQQVVRGDSAAYFCASSGTVPSATQYFGPGTRLLVL.

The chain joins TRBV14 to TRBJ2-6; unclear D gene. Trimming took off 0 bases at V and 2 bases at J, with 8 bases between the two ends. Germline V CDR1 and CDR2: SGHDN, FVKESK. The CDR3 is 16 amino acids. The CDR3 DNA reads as TGTGCCAGCAGCCAAGAGGGGTTCCCTGGGGCCAACGTCCTGACTTTC. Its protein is CASSQEGFPGANVLTF.

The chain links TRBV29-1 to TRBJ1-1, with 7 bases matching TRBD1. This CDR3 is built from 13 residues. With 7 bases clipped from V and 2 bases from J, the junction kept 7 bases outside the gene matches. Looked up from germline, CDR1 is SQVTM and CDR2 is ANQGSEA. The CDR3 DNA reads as TGCAGCGGAGCGGGACAGCTCAACACTGAAGCTTTCTTT. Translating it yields CSGAGQLNTEAFF.